A single sample is the source of the 24 T cell receptor beta chains below, sequenced in a study of shared clonotypes between healthy human individuals. TCRdb's copy holds only in-frame clones and misses some; the assay was immunoSEQ multiplex PCR. This sample has nearly 1 million clones, with around three quarters found just once. Sequencing used memory CD4+ T cells sorted from blood. Sample subset: CD45RA-negative fraction. The receptors originated from a man aged 18 to 35 in good health.

The rearrangement links TRBV7-9 to TRBJ2-7; TRBD1 matches at 9 bases. CDR3 size: 14 residues. The V segment lost 5 bases and the J segment 2 bases; nucleotides outside the gene matches: 4. Germline V gene data show CDR1 as SEHNR and CDR2 as FQNEAQ (reference sequence). This CDR3 is CASSEDRGPYEQYF. The DNA of the CDR3 is TGTGCCAGCAGCGAGGACAGGGGACCCTACGAGCAGTACTTC.

The sample holds a few counts of this clone. The V call is TRBV6-1, the J call TRBJ2-1; D is unresolved. Per the germline V gene, CDR1 is MNHNS and CDR2 is SASEGT. This CDR3 has 11 residues. Trimming cost V 1 base and J 16 bases, with 11 bases left between them. CDR3 sequence reads: CASSEVSRLFF. The CDR3 coding sequence is TGTGCCAGCAGTGAAGTTAGCCGGCTCTTCTTC.

The chain carries TRBV10-3 and TRBJ1-1, with 8 bases aligning to TRBD1. The ends lost 2 bases at V and 4 bases at J; junction bases unmatched: 0. Germline loops: CDR1 ENHRY, CDR2 SYGVKD. This CDR3 spans 13 amino acids. The CDR3 DNA is TGTGCCATCAGTGAGGGACAGGGCACTGAAGCTTTCTTT. Translating gives CAISEGQGTEAFF.

The chain uses TRBV2 and TRBJ1-1; D is ambiguous. V was trimmed by 5 bases and J by 0 bases, leaving 7 bases between them. Germline V lookup: CDR1 SNHLY, CDR2 FYNNEI. The length of the CDR3 is 13 residues. The chain's CDR3 is CASSTMLNTEAFF. CDR3 in DNA: TGTGCCAGCAGTACAATGTTGAACACTGAAGCTTTCTTT.

The chain combines TRBV29-1 with TRBJ1-1; D remains ambiguous. The CDR3 length is 14 residues. Germline-derived CDR1 and CDR2 are SQVTM and ANQGSEA. V lost 1 base, J lost 4 bases, and 13 bases lay in between. The CDR3 is CSVEGSLGSTEAFF. In DNA, the CDR3 is TGCAGCGTTGAAGGGAGCTTAGGGAGCACTGAAGCTTTCTTT.

The chain joins TRBV6-1 to TRBJ1-1; possible D gene TRBD1, 6 bases. This CDR3 region has 15 residues. Germline V gene sequence: CDR1 MNHNS, CDR2 SASEGT. Trimming took off 7 bases at V and 0 bases at J, with 15 bases between the two ends. The CDR3 loop is CASKGEGGMNTEAFF. The DNA for the CDR3 is TGTGCCAGCAAGGGCGAGGGGGGGATGAACACTGAAGCTTTCTTT.

This chain uses TRBV2 with TRBJ2-2, with 8 bases identical to TRBD1. Germline V gene lookup returns CDR1 SNHLY and CDR2 FYNNEI. The CDR3 consists of 14 residues. V was clipped by 6 bases and J by 4 bases; unmatched bases: 4. CDR3 DNA: TGTGCCAGCAGGGACAGGGTGAGCACCGGGGAGCTGTTTTTT. Protein product: CASRDRVSTGELFF.

The V gene is TRBV18, the J gene TRBJ1-5, with TRBD1 identical over 7 bases. Germline V gene sequence: CDR1 KGHSH, CDR2 LQKENI. The CDR3 sequence is 16 residues long. V shed 3 bases, J shed 6 bases, and the junction held 11 bases outside the gene matches. The CDR3 loop is CASSPSAEQGSQPQHF. CDR3 sequence (DNA): TGTGCCAGCTCACCCTCAGCCGAACAGGGGAGTCAGCCCCAGCATTTT.

This clone was seen once. This sequence joins TRBV5-6 and TRBJ1-1; TRBD1 might be the D (6 bases). Germline V gives CDR1 SGHDT, CDR2 YYEEEE. This CDR3 is built from 18 residues. Trimming removed 2 bases at V and 2 bases at J, with 22 bases between. CDR3 nucleotides: TGTGCCAGCAGCTTTACCTGGGACACCCCGAGGTCTAACACTGAAGCTTTCTTT. It translates to CASSFTWDTPRSNTEAFF. The variable domain in full, completed from reference TRBV5-6 and TRBJ1-1, reads DAGVTQSPTHLIKTRGQQVTLRCSPKSGHDTVSWYQQALGQGPQFIFQYYEEEERQRGNFPDRFSGHQFPNYSSELNVNALLLGDSALYLCASSFTWDTPRSNTEAFFGQGTRLTVV.

J is TRBJ2-2 and V is TRBV9; the D gene could be TRBD1 or TRBD2 (5 bases each). The germline V gene encodes CDR1 SGDLS and CDR2 YYNGEE. Trimming took 5 bases from V and 0 from J, leaving 11 bases between them. This CDR3 comprises 15 residues. The CDR3 loop reads CASSEGRANTGELFF. The CDR3 nucleotides are TGTGCCAGCAGTGAGGGACGGGCGAACACCGGGGAGCTGTTTTTT.

This clone was detected a few times. The chain has TRBV12-2 and TRBJ1-5; no check of the table's D call, TRBD1, against the DNA was made. TRBV12-2 counts as a pseudogene. The CDR3 loop spans 16 amino acids. The CDR3 is CASRAQPPGGNQPQHF. CDR3 coding DNA: TGTGCAAGTCGCGCGCAACCCCCAGGGGGCAATCAGCCCCAGCATTTT.

The V gene is TRBV7-9, the J gene TRBJ1-1; tentative D call: TRBD1 (5 bases). The ends were cut back, 3 bases at V and 4 bases at J, with 6 bases in the middle. There are 12 residues in the CDR3. Germline-derived CDR1 and CDR2 are SEHNR and FQNEAQ (reference sequence). CDR3: CASSLGVTEAFF. As DNA, the CDR3 is TGTGCCAGCAGCTTGGGGGTCACTGAAGCTTTCTTT.

The V and J genes are TRBV20-1 and TRBJ1-4; D remains unclear. Germline V lookup: CDR1 DFQATT, CDR2 SNEGSKA (reference sequence). The length of the CDR3 is 11 residues. The ends were cut back, 5 bases at V and 8 bases at J, with 9 bases in the middle. The DNA of the CDR3 is TGCAGTGCTGTGACCCGGGAAAAACTGTTTTTT. As protein: CSAVTREKLFF.

The rearrangement uses TRBV6-6 and TRBJ2-1; D remains ambiguous. Deletions cut 0 bases from V and 9 bases from J, with 9 bases between. CDR3 length equals 13 residues. The V gene's germline CDR1 is MNHNY and CDR2 SVGAGI (reference sequence). CDR3 in DNA: TGTGCCAGCAGTTACTCGACTCAGAGTGAGCAGTTCTTC. It translates to CASSYSTQSEQFF.

This sequence joins TRBV19 and TRBJ1-3, with D hard to call. This CDR3 has 13 residues. Germline V gene lookup returns CDR1 LNHDA and CDR2 SQIVND (reference sequence). Here the CDR3 reads CASAQSPGNTIYF. Here the CDR3 DNA reads TGTGCTTCGGCACAGAGCCCTGGAAACACCATATATTTT.

This clone appeared a few times. This chain joins TRBV29-1 and TRBJ2-5, with 13 bases matching TRBD2. The CDR3 is 16 amino acids. In germline, CDR1 is SQVTM, CDR2 ANQGSEA. V shed 0 bases, J shed 5 bases, and the junction held 6 bases outside the gene matches. CDR3 coding DNA: TGCAGCGTTGAAGATCAAGGACTAGCGGGGGTGGAGACCCAGTACTTC. Its translation is CSVEDQGLAGVETQYF.

The gene calls are TRBV6-1 and TRBJ2-7; 9 bases agree with TRBD1. The germline CDR1 and CDR2 sequences are MNHNS and SASEGT. The CDR3 is made up of 15 amino acids. V lost 3 bases to trimming and J lost 1 base; unmatched junction nucleotides: 4. The CDR3 is CASSDLGTGSYEQYF. The CDR3 coding sequence is TGTGCCAGCAGTGATCTCGGGACAGGGTCCTACGAGCAGTACTTC.

This clone was seen a few times. The chain joins TRBV6-5 to TRBJ1-1; D not certain. V was shortened by 6 bases and J by 1 base, with 9 bases between the two germline ends. Germline V gene lookup returns CDR1 MNHEY and CDR2 SVGAGI. The CDR3 has 13 residues. DNA of the CDR3: TGTGCCAGCAGAAACGACGGGAACACTGAAGCTTTCTTT. The encoded protein is CASRNDGNTEAFF.

The chain links TRBV5-1 to TRBJ2-1; TRBD2 matches 7 bases. Germline trimming cut 0 bases from V and 4 bases from J; bases unmatched to any gene: 7. Per germline, CDR1 SGHRS and CDR2 YFSETQ. There are 16 residues in the CDR3. DNA of the CDR3: TGCGCCAGCAGCTTGGCGGCGGGAGTAAAATACAATGAGCAGTTCTTC. Translation gives CASSLAAGVKYNEQFF.

V gene TRBV6-1 combines with J gene TRBJ1-3; D uncertain. Per the germline V gene, CDR1 is MNHNS and CDR2 is SASEGT. V was shortened by 11 bases and J by 4 bases, with 12 bases between the two germline ends. The CDR3 is made up of 12 amino acids. The CDR3 here is CASAPAGNTIYF. As DNA, the CDR3 is TGTGCCTCAGCCCCTGCCGGAAACACCATATATTTT.

The chain has TRBV4-3 and TRBJ1-2; possible D gene TRBD1, 5 bases. The CDR3 loop spans 14 amino acids. Trimming took off 4 bases at V and 0 bases at J, with 9 bases between the two ends. The germline CDR1 and CDR2 sequences are LGHNA and YSLEER. CDR3 DNA sequence: TGCGCCAGCAGCCCAGCCAGGGCTAACTATGGCTACACCTTC. Encoded protein: CASSPARANYGYTF.

The genes are TRBV19 and TRBJ2-6; 7 nucleotides agree with TRBD1. V shed 4 bases and J 0 bases; nucleotides not matched to a gene: 0. Germline CDR1 and CDR2: LNHDA and SQIVND (reference sequence). There are 15 residues in the CDR3. The CDR3 is CASSTGGSGANVLTF. CDR3 DNA sequence: TGTGCCAGTAGTACAGGGGGCTCTGGGGCCAACGTCCTGACTTTC.

CDR3 coding DNA: TGTGCCAGCAGTCGGGACAGGGACTACTATGGCTACACCTTC. This sequence encodes CASSRDRDYYGYTF. The V gene is TRBV6-4, the J gene TRBJ1-2, with 9 nucleotides matching TRBD1. Germline V gene sequence: CDR1 MRHNA, CDR2 SNTAGT. The CDR3 runs 14 residues. V dropped 5 bases and J dropped 3; count of bases not matched to a gene: 4.

This clone came up many times. This chain links TRBV18 with TRBJ2-6; 10 bases match TRBD1. This CDR3 contains 16 residues. J lost 2 bases, V lost 5 bases, and 3 bases had no gene match. Germline V gene lookup returns CDR1 KGHSH and CDR2 LQKENI. CDR3 in DNA: TGTGCCAGCTCAGCGGGACAGGGGCCTGGGGCCAACGTCCTGACTTTC. It translates to CASSAGQGPGANVLTF.